The rows below give T cell receptor beta chains drawn from one sample of a study of early T cells in non-severe SARS-CoV-2 infection. A single record per CDR3 protein comes from TCRdb applying MiXCR to the 5' RACE reads. The table lists 28,000 or so distinct CDR3 sequences, roughly 5% of them singletons. The source material was whole blood. These receptors were taken from an adult who was a healthcare worker with PCR-confirmed SARS-CoV-2 infection or an uninfected control (not recorded which). The CDR3 runs from the conserved cysteine through the conserved F or W. Fields, in order: CDR3 DNA, CDR3 protein, D gene, clone size, J gene, V gene. The D gene is left open where the match is weak. Rows may omit the clone size; those that give it use once, few, many or a size class.

DNA: TGTGCCAGCAGTGCATCCCCTGCCCACAATGAGCAGTTCTTC
CDR3: CASSASPAHNEQFF
D: -
size: many
J: TRBJ2-1
V: TRBV6-6

DNA: TGCAGTGCCGCTCCCCCTGGGGTAACTGAAGCTTTCTTT
CDR3: CSAAPPGVTEAFF
D: -
size: many
J: TRBJ1-1
V: TRBV20-1

DNA: TGTGCCAGCAGCCAAGATCCTAACCCTAACACAGATACGCAGTATTTT
CDR3: CASSQDPNPNTDTQYF
D: -
size: many
J: TRBJ2-3
V: TRBV4-2

DNA: TGTGCCAGCAGTGAATTAGGTGGAGTGGGGGGCATCGGCACCGGGGAGCTGTTTTTT
CDR3: CASSELGGVGGIGTGELFF
D: -
size: many
J: TRBJ2-2
V: TRBV2

DNA: TGTGCCAGCAGTTTAAAGGGGAGGGCCTACGAGCAGTACTTC
CDR3: CASSLKGRAYEQYF
D: TRBD2
size: few
J: TRBJ2-7
V: TRBV27

DNA: TGCAGTGCGCCCCTCGGGGGGGGAGGAACCGGGGAGCTGTTTTTT
CDR3: CSAPLGGGGTGELFF
D: TRBD2
size: many
J: TRBJ2-2
V: TRBV20-1

DNA: TGTGCCATCAGACCGAGTACCGGGGCCAACGTCCTGACTTTC
CDR3: CAIRPSTGANVLTF
D: -
size: medium-sized
J: TRBJ2-6
V: TRBV10-3

DNA: TGTGCCACCAGCAGAGAGGAGACAGGGAAAGAGACCCAGTACTTC
CDR3: CATSREETGKETQYF
D: TRBD1
size: -
J: TRBJ2-5
V: TRBV15

DNA: TGCAGCGTTGGCGTCCAGGGGGATTCACCCCTCCACTTT
CDR3: CSVGVQGDSPLHF
D: TRBD1
size: many
J: TRBJ1-6
V: TRBV29-1

DNA: TGTGCCAGCAGTCCCAGCGGGAGAGGGGCCTACGAGCAGTACTTC
CDR3: CASSPSGRGAYEQYF
D: TRBD2
size: many
J: TRBJ2-7
V: TRBV6-5

DNA: TGCAGTGCTCCCCCTCCGAGACAGGGGTGGCATGAGCAGTTCTTC
CDR3: CSAPPPRQGWHEQFF
D: TRBD1
size: many
J: TRBJ2-1
V: TRBV20-1

DNA: TGTGCCAGCTCCGGGACTAGCATAAACACCGGGGAGCTGTTTTTT
CDR3: CASSGTSINTGELFF
D: TRBD2
size: many
J: TRBJ2-2
V: TRBV6-2/TRBV6-3

DNA: TGTGCCAGCAGTTCCCCCGGGGGTCTTATTACTCAGCCCCAGCATTTT
CDR3: CASSSPGGLITQPQHF
D: -
size: many
J: TRBJ1-5
V: TRBV6-6

DNA: TGCAGCGTTGAAGGAATAGGACAGGGGGTGTTCAATGAGCAGTTCTTC
CDR3: CSVEGIGQGVFNEQFF
D: TRBD1
size: many
J: TRBJ2-1
V: TRBV29-1

DNA: TGCAGTGCCCAAGGGCTAGCGGGAGGGAGAGCCAAAAACATTCAGTACTTC
CDR3: CSAQGLAGGRAKNIQYF
D: TRBD2
size: many
J: TRBJ2-4
V: TRBV20-1

DNA: TGTGCCAGCAGCTTGGGGACTAGCGGGAGTTACGGTGAGCAGTTCTTC
CDR3: CASSLGTSGSYGEQFF
D: TRBD2
size: many
J: TRBJ2-1
V: TRBV7-9

DNA: TGTGCCAGCAGCCAAGAAGCCGACTACGAGCAGTACTTC
CDR3: CASSQEADYEQYF
D: -
size: many
J: TRBJ2-7
V: TRBV3-1

DNA: TGTGCCAGCAGTTACAGTGGAAGGGCGATGAACACTGAAGCTTTCTTT
CDR3: CASSYSGRAMNTEAFF
D: -
size: many
J: TRBJ1-1
V: TRBV28

DNA: TGCGCCAGCAGCTCACAGGGGGCTGGGGCCAACGTCCTGACTTTC
CDR3: CASSSQGAGANVLTF
D: TRBD1
size: many
J: TRBJ2-6
V: TRBV4-3

DNA: TGCGCCAGCAGTCTCGACAGGGTACAGCCCCAGCATTTT
CDR3: CASSLDRVQPQHF
D: TRBD1
size: medium-sized
J: TRBJ1-5
V: TRBV10-2

DNA: TGTGCCAGCAGCCAACGGATAGCGGGAGGCTATGAGCAGTTCTTC
CDR3: CASSQRIAGGYEQFF
D: TRBD2
size: many
J: TRBJ2-1
V: TRBV4-2

DNA: TGTGCCAGCAAACTCGAACAGGGAAGCACTGAAGCTTTCTTT
CDR3: CASKLEQGSTEAFF
D: -
size: many
J: TRBJ1-1
V: TRBV28